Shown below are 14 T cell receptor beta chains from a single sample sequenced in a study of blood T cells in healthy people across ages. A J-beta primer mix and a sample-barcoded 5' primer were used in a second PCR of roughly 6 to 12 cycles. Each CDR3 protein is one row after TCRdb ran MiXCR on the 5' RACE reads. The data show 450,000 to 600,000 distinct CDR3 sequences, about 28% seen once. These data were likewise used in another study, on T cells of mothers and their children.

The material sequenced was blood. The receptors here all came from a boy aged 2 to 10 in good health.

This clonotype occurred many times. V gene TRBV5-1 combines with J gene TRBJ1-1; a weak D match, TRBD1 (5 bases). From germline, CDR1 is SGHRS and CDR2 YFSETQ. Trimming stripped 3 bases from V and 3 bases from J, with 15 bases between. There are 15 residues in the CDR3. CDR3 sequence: CASSSEGPGDTEAFF. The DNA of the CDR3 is TGCGCCAGCAGCTCGGAAGGCCCGGGGGACACTGAAGCTTTCTTT.

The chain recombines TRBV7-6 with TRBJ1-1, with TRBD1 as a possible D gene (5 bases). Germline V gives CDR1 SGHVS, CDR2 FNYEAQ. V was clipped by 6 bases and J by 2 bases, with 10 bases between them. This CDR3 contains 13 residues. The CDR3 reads CASRAGINTEAFF. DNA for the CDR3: TGTGCCAGCAGGGCAGGGATAAACACTGAAGCTTTCTTT.

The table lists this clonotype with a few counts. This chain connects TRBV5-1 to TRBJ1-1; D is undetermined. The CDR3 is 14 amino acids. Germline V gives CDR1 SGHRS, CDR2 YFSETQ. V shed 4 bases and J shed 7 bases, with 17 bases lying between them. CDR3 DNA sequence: TGCGCCAGCAGCGACGGAAGCGGCGTAATTGAAGCTTTCTTT. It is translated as CASSDGSGVIEAFF.

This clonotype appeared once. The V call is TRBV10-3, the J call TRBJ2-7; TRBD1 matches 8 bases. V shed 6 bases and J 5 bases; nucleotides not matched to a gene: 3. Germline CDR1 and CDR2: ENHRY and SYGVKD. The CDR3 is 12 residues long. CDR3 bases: TGTGCCATCAGCCCAGGGGGCAACGAGCAGTACTTC. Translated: CAISPGGNEQYF.

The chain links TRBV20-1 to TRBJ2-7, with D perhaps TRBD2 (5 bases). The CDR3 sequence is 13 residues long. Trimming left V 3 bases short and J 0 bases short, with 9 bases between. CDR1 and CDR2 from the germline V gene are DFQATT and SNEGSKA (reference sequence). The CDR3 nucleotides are TGCAGTGCTAGGACTGGACTCTCCTACGAGCAGTACTTC. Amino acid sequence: CSARTGLSYEQYF.

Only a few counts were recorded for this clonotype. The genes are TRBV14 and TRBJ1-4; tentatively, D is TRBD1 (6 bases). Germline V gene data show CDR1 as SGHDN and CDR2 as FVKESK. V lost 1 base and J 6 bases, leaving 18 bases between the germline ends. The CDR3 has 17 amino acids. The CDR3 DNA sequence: TGTGCCAGCAGCCAAGTCCAGGGGAATTTGGTTTATGAAAAACTGTTTTTT. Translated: CASSQVQGNLVYEKLFF.

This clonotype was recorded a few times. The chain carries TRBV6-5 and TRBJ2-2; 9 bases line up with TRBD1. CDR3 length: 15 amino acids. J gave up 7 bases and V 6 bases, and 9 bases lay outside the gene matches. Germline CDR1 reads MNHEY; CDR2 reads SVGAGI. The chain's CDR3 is CASRRGTGRVGELFF. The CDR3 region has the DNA TGTGCCAGCAGGAGAGGGACAGGGAGAGTCGGGGAGCTGTTTTTT.

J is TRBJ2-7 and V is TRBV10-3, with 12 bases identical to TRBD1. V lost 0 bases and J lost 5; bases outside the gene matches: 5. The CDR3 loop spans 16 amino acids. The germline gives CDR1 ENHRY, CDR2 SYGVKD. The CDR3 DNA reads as TGTGCCATCAGTGAGTCTCTGGGGACAGGGGGCGACGAGCAGTACTTC. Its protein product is CAISESLGTGGDEQYF.

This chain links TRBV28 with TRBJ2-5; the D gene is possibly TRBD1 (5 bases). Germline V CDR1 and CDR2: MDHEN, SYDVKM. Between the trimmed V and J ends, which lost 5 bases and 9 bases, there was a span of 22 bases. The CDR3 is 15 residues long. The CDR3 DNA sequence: TGTGCCAGCAGTGGAGCAGGGTCCCAATTTTTGGCCCAGTACTTC. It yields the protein CASSGAGSQFLAQYF.

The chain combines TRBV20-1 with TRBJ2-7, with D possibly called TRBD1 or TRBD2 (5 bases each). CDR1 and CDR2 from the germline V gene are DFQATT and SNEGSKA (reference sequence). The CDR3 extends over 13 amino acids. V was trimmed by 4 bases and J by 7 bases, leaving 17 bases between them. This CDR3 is CSAKGTTPLEQYF. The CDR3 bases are TGCAGTGCTAAGGGGACGACTCCTTTGGAGCAGTACTTC.

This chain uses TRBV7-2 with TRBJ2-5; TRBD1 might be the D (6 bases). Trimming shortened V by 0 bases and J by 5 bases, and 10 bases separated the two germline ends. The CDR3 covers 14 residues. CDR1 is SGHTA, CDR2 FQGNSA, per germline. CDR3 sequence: CASSLAWQGETQYF. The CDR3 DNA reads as TGTGCCAGCAGCTTAGCGTGGCAGGGGGAGACCCAGTACTTC.

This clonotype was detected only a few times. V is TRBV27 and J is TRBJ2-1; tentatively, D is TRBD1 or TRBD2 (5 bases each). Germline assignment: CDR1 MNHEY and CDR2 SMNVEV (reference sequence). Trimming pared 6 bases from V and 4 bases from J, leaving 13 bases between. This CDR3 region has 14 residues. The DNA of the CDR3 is TGTGCCAGCAGGGGGGTTTTAGGGTACAATGAGCAGTTCTTC. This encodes CASRGVLGYNEQFF.

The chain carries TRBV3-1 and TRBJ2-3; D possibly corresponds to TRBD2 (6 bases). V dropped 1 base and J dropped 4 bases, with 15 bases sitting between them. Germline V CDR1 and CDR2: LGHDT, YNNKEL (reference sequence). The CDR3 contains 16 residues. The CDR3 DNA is TGTGCCAGCAGCCAAGGCCCGGGGAGGAGCGCAGATACGCAGTATTTT. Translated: CASSQGPGRSADTQYF.

The CDR3 loop is CASRETGTSEHEQYF. The CDR3 DNA follows: TGTGCCAGCAGGGAGACCGGGACTAGCGAGCACGAGCAGTACTTC. This sequence joins TRBV7-6 and TRBJ2-7, with TRBD2 matching over 10 bases. This CDR3 contains 15 residues. In germline, CDR1 is SGHVS, CDR2 FNYEAQ. J gave up 5 bases and V 6 bases, and 10 bases lay outside the gene matches.